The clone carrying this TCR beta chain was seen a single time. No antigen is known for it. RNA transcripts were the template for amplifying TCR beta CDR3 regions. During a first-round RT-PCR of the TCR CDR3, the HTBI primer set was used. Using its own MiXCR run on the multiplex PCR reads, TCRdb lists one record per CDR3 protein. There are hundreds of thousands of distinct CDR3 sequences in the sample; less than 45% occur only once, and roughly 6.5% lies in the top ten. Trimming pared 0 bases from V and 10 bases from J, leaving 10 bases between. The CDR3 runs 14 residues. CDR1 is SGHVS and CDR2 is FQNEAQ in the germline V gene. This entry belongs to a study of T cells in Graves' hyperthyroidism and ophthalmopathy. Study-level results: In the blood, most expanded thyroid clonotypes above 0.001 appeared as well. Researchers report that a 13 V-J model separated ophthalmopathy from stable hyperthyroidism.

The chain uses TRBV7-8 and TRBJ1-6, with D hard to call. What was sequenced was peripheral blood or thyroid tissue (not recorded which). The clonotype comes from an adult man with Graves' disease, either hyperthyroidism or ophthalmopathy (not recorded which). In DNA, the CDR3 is TGTGCCAGCAGCTTAGCGCCGAATGGGTCACCCCTCCACTTT. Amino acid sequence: CASSLAPNGSPLHF.